These 22 T cell receptor beta chains originate from one sample sequenced in a study of blood T cells in healthy people across ages. A second about 6 to 12 cycle PCR used barcoded and J-beta primers. TCRdb reanalysed the 5' RACE reads using MiXCR and keeps one entry per CDR3 protein. Here the sample spans some 1.5 million distinct CDR3 sequences, roughly 27% being singletons. The sequencing sample was made of blood. The receptors come from a woman aged 25 to 39 in good health.

This clonotype came up a few times. The J gene is TRBJ2-2, the V gene TRBV29-1; D not resolved. Per germline, CDR1 SQVTM and CDR2 ANQGSEA. V lost 4 bases, J lost 2 bases, and 11 bases lay in between. CDR3 length: 14 residues. The CDR3 DNA is TGCAGCGTTGGGAAGGCAGTTAACACCGGGGAGCTGTTTTTT. Translation: CSVGKAVNTGELFF.

In this sample, this clonotype turned up a few times. The genes are TRBV7-2 and TRBJ1-2, with no clear D. From germline, CDR1 is SGHTA and CDR2 FQGNSA. The CDR3 runs to 13 residues. Between the trimmed V and J ends, which lost 3 bases and 3 bases, there was a span of 8 bases. CDR3 sequence (DNA): TGTGCCAGCAGCTTCTACACAGACTATGGCTACACCTTC. Protein product: CASSFYTDYGYTF.

The CDR3 here is CASSLAYRRGYTEAFF. The CDR3 DNA reads as TGTGCCAGCAGCTTAGCTTACAGGAGGGGGTACACTGAAGCTTTCTTT. The chain is built from TRBV7-6 and TRBJ1-1, with D possibly being TRBD1 (6 bases). CDR1 is SGHVS, CDR2 FNYEAQ, per germline. V was shortened by 0 bases and J by 3 bases, with 14 bases between the two germline ends. The CDR3 length is 16 residues.

This clonotype was recorded a few times. The gene calls are TRBV12-5 and TRBJ2-7, with D maybe TRBD2 (5 bases). Germline CDR1 is LGHNT and CDR2 is FRNRAP. This CDR3 has 14 residues. With 5 bases removed from V and 7 bases from J, the gap between germline ends came to 18 bases. Here the CDR3 reads CASGPSHPEREQYF. The DNA of the CDR3 is TGTGCTAGTGGTCCATCCCATCCAGAGCGGGAGCAGTACTTC.

The chain combines TRBV12-3 or TRBV12-4 with TRBJ2-7; TRBD2 might be the D (5 bases). V lost 3 bases and J lost 7, with 16 bases in between. CDR3 length equals 14 residues. The CDR3 DNA sequence: TGTGCCAGCAGTTTCTCGGGGTCGGGGTGGGAGCAGTACTTC. Amino acids: CASSFSGSGWEQYF.

The chain combines TRBV7-2 with TRBJ1-4; no firm D call. V lost 5 bases to trimming and J lost 4 bases, with 14 bases between them. CDR1 is SGHTA and CDR2 is FQGNSA in the germline V gene. The CDR3 is made up of 15 amino acids. In DNA form, the CDR3 reads TGTGCCAGCAGCCAGGAAAGACGGAATAATGAAAAACTGTTTTTT. It translates to CASSQERRNNEKLFF.

A few counts support this clonotype. The chain is built from TRBV7-9 and TRBJ1-4; D ambiguous. CDR3 length equals 16 residues. V lost 1 base to trimming and J lost 4 bases, with 13 bases between them. Germline V gene sequence: CDR1 SEHNR, CDR2 FQNEAQ (reference sequence). The CDR3 protein is CASSLVGFTGNEKLFF. CDR3 coding DNA: TGTGCCAGCAGCTTAGTCGGATTCACGGGTAATGAAAAACTGTTTTTT.

The chain recombines TRBV2 with TRBJ2-5, with a possible D match to TRBD2 (6 bases). Germline V gene lookup returns CDR1 SNHLY and CDR2 FYNNEI. The CDR3 consists of 14 residues. The V end was cut by 9 bases, the J end by 9 bases, with 23 bases between. The CDR3 DNA sequence: TGTGCCAGTAGCAGCGAGGCGATGGGGGAGGCCCAGTACTTC. Translating gives CASSSEAMGEAQYF.

The V call is TRBV11-2, the J call TRBJ1-1, with D perhaps matching TRBD1 (5 bases). V gave up 2 bases and J gave up 4 bases, with 8 bases separating them. The CDR3 extends over 13 amino acids. The germline V gene encodes CDR1 SGHAT and CDR2 FQNNGV. The chain's CDR3 is CASSLIRATEAFF. In nucleotides, the CDR3 is TGTGCCAGCAGCTTAATCAGGGCCACTGAAGCTTTCTTT.

Points on this clonotype: Germline and junction disagree at one end, which may indicate a read error. The genes are TRBV30 and TRBJ2-7, with TRBD2 identical over 9 bases. Germline V gene sequence: CDR1 GTSNPN, CDR2 SVGIG (reference sequence). CDR3 length: 16 residues. CDR3 in amino acids: CAWNIRGGRARGEKYF. Written as DNA, the CDR3 is TGTGCCTGGAATATTCGCGGCGGGAGGGCCAGGGGCGAGAAGTACTTC.

In its sample, this clonotype was seen a few times. J is TRBJ2-1 and V is TRBV6-6; a weak D match, TRBD1 (6 bases). The CDR3 length is 13 residues. V shed 5 bases and J shed 8 bases, with 13 bases lying between them. Germline V gene lookup returns CDR1 MNHNY and CDR2 SVGAGI (reference sequence). This CDR3 reads CASSTQGGDEQFF. The CDR3 DNA follows: TGTGCCAGCAGTACACAGGGTGGCGATGAGCAGTTCTTC.

This clonotype was found many times. The gene calls are TRBV6-5 and TRBJ2-7; D unresolved. Trimming removed 2 bases from V and 6 bases from J, with 11 bases in between. This CDR3 has 13 residues. Germline V CDR1 and CDR2: MNHEY, SVGAGI. The CDR3 region is CASSYRVSPEQYF. For the CDR3, the DNA is TGTGCCAGCAGTTACCGGGTCTCTCCCGAGCAGTACTTC.

At least ten counts were recorded for this clonotype. CDR3 bases: TGCGCCAGCAGCCAAAGCGGGAGGTACAATGAGCAGTTCTTC. It is translated as CASSQSGRYNEQFF. This chain uses TRBV4-3 with TRBJ2-1, with TRBD2 matching over 9 bases. Germline CDR1 LGHNA, CDR2 YSLEER. CDR3 size: 14 residues. V shed 2 bases, J shed 4 bases, and the junction held 0 bases outside the gene matches.

In this sample, this clonotype turned up a few times. The chain is built from TRBV5-6 and TRBJ1-4; D perhaps matches TRBD1 (6 bases). Germline values: CDR1 SGHDT, CDR2 YYEEEE. The CDR3 runs to 15 residues. The V end lost 0 bases, the J end lost 6 bases, and 12 bases lay between the germline ends. For the CDR3, the DNA is TGTGCCAGCAGCTTGGGGACAGCGCCCTATGAAAAACTGTTTTTT. Translation: CASSLGTAPYEKLFF.

This clonotype was detected ten times or more. This chain links TRBV28 with TRBJ2-5, with 8 bases matching TRBD2. This CDR3 has 16 residues. Per germline, CDR1 MDHEN and CDR2 SYDVKM. The V segment lost 5 bases and the J segment 5 bases; nucleotides outside the gene matches: 13. The CDR3 here is CASSPYSGEGRETQYF. For the CDR3, the DNA is TGTGCCAGCAGTCCATATAGCGGGGAGGGCAGGGAGACCCAGTACTTC.

With regard to this clonotype: A much larger clone differs by one base, so this may be a read error. This chain joins TRBV29-1 and TRBJ2-7, with TRBD1 as a possible D gene (5 bases). Germline CDR1 and CDR2: SQVTM and ANQGSEA. The CDR3 is made up of 11 amino acids. The CDR3 coding sequence is TGCTGCGTTCCTCAGGGAAACGAGCAGTACTTC. Translating it yields CCVPQGNEQYF.

This clonotype was picked up many times. The chain has TRBV7-9 and TRBJ2-7; 9 bases fit TRBD2. Germline trimming cut 8 bases from V and 1 base from J; bases unmatched to any gene: 6. From germline, CDR1 is SEHNR and CDR2 FQNEAQ (reference sequence). CDR3 length: 14 amino acids. DNA of the CDR3: TGTGCCAGCGCGGGGGGGGAATCGTCCTACGAGCAGTACTTC. Its translation: CASAGGESSYEQYF.

This clonotype was detected once. V and J are TRBV28 and TRBJ2-5, with TRBD1 matching 12 bases. Germline V gene lookup returns CDR1 MDHEN and CDR2 SYDVKM. Unmatched junction bases numbered 12, after V lost 5 bases and J lost 5 bases. The length of the CDR3 is 17 residues. CDR3 DNA: TGTGCCAGCAGTGGACCCGGGACAGGGGGCGCACAGGAGACCCAGTACTTC. Translated: CASSGPGTGGAQETQYF.

The chain employs TRBV4-1 and TRBJ1-5; TRBD1 is a possible D gene (5 bases). This CDR3 is 17 amino acids long. V was trimmed by 2 bases and J by 1 base, leaving 15 bases between them. In germline, CDR1 is MGHRA, CDR2 YSYEKL. The CDR3 is CASSQPGGTRSNQPQHF. The CDR3 bases are TGCGCCAGCAGCCAACCCGGGGGGACTCGAAGCAATCAGCCCCAGCATTTT.

This clonotype was observed a single time. The junction shows a germline mismatch at one end, possibly a read error. The chain is built from TRBV28 and TRBJ1-6, with D possibly TRBD1 on 6 matching bases. The CDR3 sequence is 14 residues long. Germline CDR1 and CDR2: MDHEN and SYDVKM. The CDR3 DNA follows: TGTGCCTGCAGTCTTGGGACAACGAATTCACCCCTCCACTTT. Encoded protein: CACSLGTTNSPLHF.

This clonotype was seen a few times. The J gene is TRBJ2-1, the V gene TRBV12-3 or TRBV12-4; D not certain. CDR3 size: 13 residues. V was trimmed by 3 bases and J by 8 bases, leaving 11 bases between them. CDR3 loop: CASSFLRTDEQFF. Here the CDR3 DNA reads TGTGCCAGCAGTTTTCTAAGGACGGATGAGCAGTTCTTC.

The genes are TRBV24-1 and TRBJ2-2, with 8 nucleotides matching TRBD1. The CDR3 is 16 residues long. Germline assignment: CDR1 KGHDR and CDR2 SFDVKD. V shed 7 bases and J 5 bases; nucleotides not matched to a gene: 11. The CDR3 bases are TGTGCCACCAGCGATCCCGGACAGGGTAGTACCGGGGAGCTGTTTTTT. Its protein is CATSDPGQGSTGELFF.